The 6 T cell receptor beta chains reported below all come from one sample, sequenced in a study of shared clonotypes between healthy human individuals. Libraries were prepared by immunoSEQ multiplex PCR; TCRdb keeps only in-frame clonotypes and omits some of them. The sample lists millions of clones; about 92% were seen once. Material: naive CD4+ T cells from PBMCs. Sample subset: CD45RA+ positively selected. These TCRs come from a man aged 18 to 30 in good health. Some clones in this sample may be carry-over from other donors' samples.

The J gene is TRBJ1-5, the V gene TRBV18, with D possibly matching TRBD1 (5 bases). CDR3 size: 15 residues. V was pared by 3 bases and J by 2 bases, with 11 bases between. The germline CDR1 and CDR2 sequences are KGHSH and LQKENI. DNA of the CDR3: TGTGCCAGCTCACCCCGAGGGGATCGCAATCAGCCCCAGCATTTT. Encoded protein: CASSPRGDRNQPQHF.

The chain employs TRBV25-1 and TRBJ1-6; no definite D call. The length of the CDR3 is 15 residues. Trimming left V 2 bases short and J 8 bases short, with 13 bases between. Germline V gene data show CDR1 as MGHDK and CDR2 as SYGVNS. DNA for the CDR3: TGTGCCAGCAGTGAAAGTGGAGTTTGGGATTCACCCCTCCACTTT. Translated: CASSESGVWDSPLHF.

CDR3 loop: CASSEGWGTANTGELFF. CDR3 in DNA: TGTGCCAGCAGCGAGGGGTGGGGGACCGCGAACACCGGGGAGCTGTTTTTT. The chain employs TRBV9 and TRBJ2-2, with D perhaps matching TRBD1 or TRBD2 (5 bases each). Deletions cut 3 bases from V and 0 bases from J, with 15 bases between. The CDR3 totals 17 residues. The V gene's germline CDR1 is SGDLS and CDR2 YYNGEE.

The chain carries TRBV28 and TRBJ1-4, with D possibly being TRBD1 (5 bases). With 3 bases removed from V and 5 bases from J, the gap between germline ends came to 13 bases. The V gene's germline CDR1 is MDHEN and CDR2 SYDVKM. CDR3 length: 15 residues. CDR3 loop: CASSFRAGMNEKLFF. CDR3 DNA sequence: TGTGCCAGCAGTTTCCGGGCAGGGATGAATGAAAAACTGTTTTTT.

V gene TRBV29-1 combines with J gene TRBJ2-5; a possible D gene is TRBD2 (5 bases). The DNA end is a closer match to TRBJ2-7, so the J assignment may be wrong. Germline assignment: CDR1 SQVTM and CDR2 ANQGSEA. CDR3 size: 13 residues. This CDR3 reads CSVGGGGVYEQYF. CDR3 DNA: TGCAGCGTTGGCGGCGGAGGAGTCTACGAGCAGTACTTC.

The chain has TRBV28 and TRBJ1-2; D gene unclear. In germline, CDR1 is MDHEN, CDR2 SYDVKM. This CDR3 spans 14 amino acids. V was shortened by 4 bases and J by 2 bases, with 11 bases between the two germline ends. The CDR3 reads CASSYLGDNYGYTF. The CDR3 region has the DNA TGTGCCAGCAGTTATCTCGGTGACAACTATGGCTACACCTTC.